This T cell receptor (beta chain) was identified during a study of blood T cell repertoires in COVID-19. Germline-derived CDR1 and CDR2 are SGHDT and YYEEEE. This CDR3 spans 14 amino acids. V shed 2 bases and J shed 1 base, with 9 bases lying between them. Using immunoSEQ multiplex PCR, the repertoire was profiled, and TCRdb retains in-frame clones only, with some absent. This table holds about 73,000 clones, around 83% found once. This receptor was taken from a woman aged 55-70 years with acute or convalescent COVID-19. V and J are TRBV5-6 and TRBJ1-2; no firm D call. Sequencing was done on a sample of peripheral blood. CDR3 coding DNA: TGTGCCAGCAGCTTTGGGGAGGATAACTATGGCTACACCTTC. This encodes CASSFGEDNYGYTF.